Presented here are 32 T cell receptor beta chains from one specimen sequenced in a study of cytomegalovirus exposure and HLA in healthy donors. The PCR had 60 Vbeta and 13 Jbeta primers. Sequencing used immunoSEQ multiplex PCR; TCRdb keeps in-frame clones, though not all of them. The repertoire holds some 200,000 clones, with 78% as singletons. Sequencing used PBMCs. These receptors originate from a female donor in good health and CMV-seronegative.

The chain links TRBV7-6 to TRBJ2-1; 10 nucleotides match TRBD1. V dropped 1 base and J dropped 8; count of bases not matched to a gene: 5. Germline V gene sequence: CDR1 SGHVS, CDR2 FNYEAQ. The CDR3 is 15 amino acids. CDR3 in amino acids: CASSLGQGAGDEQFF. As DNA, the CDR3 is TGTGCCAGCAGCTTAGGACAGGGGGCAGGGGATGAGCAGTTCTTC.

The chain links TRBV4-1 to TRBJ2-3; TRBD1 matches at 9 bases. J gave up 6 bases and V 2 bases, and 6 bases lay outside the gene matches. The CDR3 has 15 amino acids. CDR1 is MGHRA, CDR2 YSYEKL, per germline. The CDR3 coding sequence is TGCGCCAGCAGCCAATCGGGACAGGGCTCGGATACGCAGTATTTT. The encoded protein is CASSQSGQGSDTQYF.

The chain carries TRBV19 and TRBJ1-2; D might be TRBD1 (6 bases). CDR1 and CDR2 from the germline V gene are LNHDA and SQIVND (reference sequence). The V end was cut by 2 bases, the J end by 8 bases, with 12 bases between. The CDR3 totals 13 residues. The CDR3 coding sequence is TGTGCCAGTAGTATACAGGGGCTTCTAGGCTACACCTTC. Translated, it gives CASSIQGLLGYTF.

This clone has just a few counts. V is TRBV9 and J is TRBJ2-3; 7 bases agree with TRBD2. The CDR3 is 16 residues long. Germline V lookup: CDR1 SGDLS, CDR2 YYNGEE. The V and J ends lost 1 base and 11 bases, in that order; junction bases with no gene match: 16. The CDR3 sequence is CASSVSPRTRPGGQYF. CDR3 nucleotide sequence: TGTGCCAGCAGCGTATCCCCCCGGACTAGACCTGGGGGGCAGTATTTT.

The J gene is TRBJ2-5, the V gene TRBV5-6, with TRBD1 matching 7 bases. The junction had 12 bases not matched to a gene; V was cut back by 5 bases and J by 2 bases. The CDR3 totals 16 residues. CDR1 is SGHDT and CDR2 is YYEEEE in the germline V gene. The CDR3 sequence: CASSEGVGTVQETQYF. The CDR3 bases are TGTGCCAGCAGTGAGGGGGTGGGGACAGTACAAGAGACCCAGTACTTC.

The chain joins TRBV19 to TRBJ2-7, with D perhaps matching TRBD1 (5 bases). Germline V gives CDR1 LNHDA, CDR2 SQIVND (reference sequence). The ends were cut back, 1 base at V and 7 bases at J, with 14 bases in the middle. The CDR3 contains 14 residues. As DNA, the CDR3 is TGTGCCAGTAGTATAGGGGGCGCTGTACCGGAGCAGTACTTC. It specifies CASSIGGAVPEQYF. Complete variable domain (other parts from reference TRBV19 and TRBJ2-7): DGGITQSPKYLFRKEGQNVTLSCEQNLNHDAMYWYRQDPGQGLRLIYYSQIVNDFQKGDIAEGYSVSREKKESFPLTVTSAQKNPTAFYLCASSIGGAVPEQYFGPGTRLTVT.

This chain joins TRBV6-1 and TRBJ2-7, with D possibly TRBD1 on 5 matching bases. This CDR3 comprises 14 residues. Deletions cut 11 bases from V and 5 bases from J, with 22 bases between. The germline V gene encodes CDR1 MNHNS and CDR2 SASEGT. The CDR3 nucleotides are TGTGCCGCCGGTTCCAATGCAGGGTACCACGAGCAGTACTTC. Its translation is CAAGSNAGYHEQYF.

The chain links TRBV7-9 to TRBJ2-1; 15 bases align to TRBD2. Per germline, CDR1 SEHNR and CDR2 FQNEAQ (reference sequence). CDR3 length equals 15 residues. After removal of 7 bases from V and 10 bases from J, the junction contained 8 bases not matched to a gene. The CDR3 DNA reads TGTGCCAGCACCGAAACTGGACTAGCGGGAGGGGAGCAGTTCTTC. Translating it yields CASTETGLAGGEQFF.

This clone has more than one count but fewer than ten. This rearrangement joins TRBV29-1 to TRBJ1-1, with 7 positions matching TRBD1. CDR1 is SQVTM and CDR2 is ANQGSEA in the germline V gene. This CDR3 spans 13 amino acids. Trimming removed 7 bases from V and 2 bases from J; junction bases left unmatched: 7. In DNA, the CDR3 is TGCAGCGGGAATAGACAGGGAAACACTGAAGCTTTCTTT. This sequence encodes CSGNRQGNTEAFF.

J is TRBJ1-6 and V is TRBV19, with 8 bases aligning to TRBD1. J gave up 9 bases and V 7 bases, and 8 bases lay outside the gene matches. The CDR3 length is 14 residues. Germline CDR1 and CDR2: LNHDA and SQIVND (reference sequence). The chain's CDR3 is CASIVDRGSSPLHF. DNA of the CDR3: TGTGCCAGTATAGTCGACAGGGGATCTTCACCCCTCCACTTT.

This clone has only one observation. V is TRBV28 and J is TRBJ2-7; possible D gene TRBD1, 6 bases. Per the germline V gene, CDR1 is MDHEN and CDR2 is SYDVKM. With 4 bases removed from V and 0 bases from J, the gap between germline ends came to 13 bases. The CDR3 has 15 amino acids. The DNA for the CDR3 is TGTGCCAGCAGTTCAACCGGACAGAGCTCCTACGAGCAGTACTTC. This translates into CASSSTGQSSYEQYF.

This clone appeared a single time. V usage is TRBV2 and J usage is TRBJ1-4; D gene ambiguous. Germline CDR1 reads SNHLY; CDR2 reads FYNNEI. V lost 5 bases, J lost 4 bases, and 5 bases lay in between. The CDR3 sequence is 12 residues long. CDR3 DNA sequence: TGTGCCAGCAGTAACAGTAATGAAAAACTGTTTTTT. Amino acid sequence: CASSNSNEKLFF. Drawing the rest from reference TRBV2 and TRBJ1-4, the complete variable domain is EPEVTQTPSHQVTQMGQEVILRCVPISNHLYFYWYRQILGQKVEFLVSFYNNEISEKSEIFDDQFSVERPDGSNFTLKIRSTKLEDSAMYFCASSNSNEKLFFGSGTQLSVL.

V gene TRBV7-8 combines with J gene TRBJ2-2, with 9 bases matching TRBD1. Germline loops: CDR1 SGHVS, CDR2 FQNEAQ. This CDR3 is built from 15 residues. V lost 4 bases, J lost 3 bases, and 3 bases stayed unmatched. CDR3 amino acids: CASSSGQGYTGELFF. The CDR3 nucleotides read TGTGCCAGCAGCTCGGGACAGGGCTACACCGGGGAGCTGTTTTTT.

J is TRBJ2-5 and V is TRBV7-6, with 8 nucleotides matching TRBD1. V shed 3 bases, J shed 5 bases, and the junction held 5 bases outside the gene matches. Germline-derived CDR1 and CDR2 are SGHVS and FNYEAQ. This CDR3 contains 14 residues. The CDR3, as DNA: TGTGCCAGCAGCTTCAGGGGGCTTAAGGAGACCCAGTACTTC. Its translation: CASSFRGLKETQYF.

This chain joins TRBV28 and TRBJ1-2; D is unclear. The ends were cut back, 6 bases at V and 4 bases at J, with 9 bases in the middle. This CDR3 contains 12 residues. Germline V lookup: CDR1 MDHEN, CDR2 SYDVKM. CDR3 nucleotides: TGTGCCAGCAGACGCGATGGCTATGGCTACACCTTC. Residues: CASRRDGYGYTF.

This rearrangement joins TRBV14 to TRBJ1-1, with no clear D. CDR1 and CDR2 from the germline V gene are SGHDN and FVKESK. This CDR3 region has 15 residues. Deletions cut 4 bases from V and 4 bases from J, with 16 bases between. For the CDR3, the DNA is TGTGCCAGCAGCCCCAGAGGAACCCGCAGCACTGAAGCTTTCTTT. Its translation is CASSPRGTRSTEAFF.

CDR3: CASSPNGRGLGVQYF. In DNA, the CDR3 is TGTGCCAGCAGTCCTAATGGCCGGGGACTTGGGGTACAGTACTTC. The chain is built from TRBV27 and TRBJ2-5, with D possibly TRBD2 on 6 matching bases. The CDR3 loop spans 15 amino acids. Looked up from germline, CDR1 is MNHEY and CDR2 is SMNVEV (reference sequence). V was cut by 5 bases and J by 11 bases, with 24 bases left in between.

The rearrangement uses TRBV5-1 and TRBJ2-5, with TRBD1 matching over 7 bases. The junction had 18 bases not matched to a gene; V was cut back by 0 bases and J by 4 bases. The CDR3 consists of 19 residues. Germline CDR1 and CDR2: SGHRS and YFSETQ. Here the CDR3 reads CASSLGFPNLDRFGETQYF. CDR3 sequence (DNA): TGCGCCAGCAGCTTGGGGTTCCCCAACCTGGACAGGTTCGGAGAGACCCAGTACTTC.

The chain combines TRBV5-4 with TRBJ2-5, with D maybe TRBD2 (6 bases). In germline, CDR1 is SGHNT, CDR2 YYREEE (reference sequence). Trimming shortened V by 4 bases and J by 5 bases, and 12 bases separated the two germline ends. The length of the CDR3 is 13 residues. The CDR3 sequence: CASSLGEEETQYF. The DNA of the CDR3 is TGTGCCAGCAGCCTAGGGGAGGAGGAGACCCAGTACTTC.

The chain recombines TRBV18 with TRBJ2-7, with TRBD1 matching 7 bases. CDR3 length equals 15 residues. The V segment lost 2 bases and the J segment 1 base; nucleotides outside the gene matches: 5. CDR1 KGHSH and CDR2 LQKENI come from the germline V gene. DNA for the CDR3: TGTGCCAGCTCACCAGTTCCGGGACAGTCCTACGAGCAGTACTTC. It specifies CASSPVPGQSYEQYF.

This clone was seen more than once but under ten times. This chain connects TRBV19 to TRBJ2-3, with a possible D match to TRBD2 (6 bases). V lost 5 bases and J lost 0, with 9 bases in between. There are 14 residues in the CDR3. The germline V gene encodes CDR1 LNHDA and CDR2 SQIVND (reference sequence). CDR3 protein: CASSVTSSTDTQYF. The DNA of the CDR3 is TGTGCCAGTAGTGTGACTAGTAGCACAGATACGCAGTATTTT.

V and J are TRBV16 and TRBJ2-1; TRBD2 agrees at 8 bases. The germline gives CDR1 KGHSY, CDR2 FQNENV. This CDR3 region has 11 residues. The ends lost 4 bases at V and 13 bases at J; junction bases unmatched: 3. CDR3 sequence: CASSPGGDQFF. Written as DNA, the CDR3 is TGTGCCAGCAGCCCGGGGGGGGACCAGTTCTTC.

This clone was seen only once. The chain combines TRBV2 with TRBJ1-3, with a possible D match to TRBD1 (6 bases). The V gene lost 8 bases and the J gene lost 0 bases, with 14 bases spanning the gap. Germline-derived CDR1 and CDR2 are SNHLY and FYNNEI. The CDR3 spans 15 residues. CDR3 DNA: TGTGCCAGCTCTGTTACAGGGAGCTCTGGAAACACCATATATTTT. It encodes CASSVTGSSGNTIYF.

V is TRBV27 and J is TRBJ1-4, with D possibly matching TRBD1 (5 bases). The CDR3 totals 15 residues. The V gene lost 6 bases and the J gene lost 3 bases, with 14 bases spanning the gap. Germline assignment: CDR1 MNHEY and CDR2 SMNVEV (reference sequence). CDR3 sequence (DNA): TGTGCCAGCAGGGCAGCAGGGATCGCTAATGAAAAACTGTTTTTT. Encoded protein: CASRAAGIANEKLFF.

A single count supports this clone. The gene calls are TRBV18 and TRBJ2-2; D not certain. The germline gives CDR1 KGHSH, CDR2 LQKENI. Trimming took off 1 base at V and 1 base at J, with 13 bases between the two ends. The length of the CDR3 is 17 residues. CDR3 sequence reads: CASSPQLNIWNTGELFF. The CDR3, as DNA: TGTGCCAGCTCACCACAACTGAATATTTGGAACACCGGGGAGCTGTTTTTT.

The chain combines TRBV10-3 with TRBJ2-7, with 14 nucleotides matching TRBD2. V shed 5 bases, J shed 5 bases, and the junction held 5 bases outside the gene matches. The CDR3 runs 15 residues. Germline V CDR1 and CDR2: ENHRY, SYGVKD. The CDR3 DNA sequence: TGTGCCATCAGTAGGACTAGCGGGGGGATCGACGAGCAGTACTTC. This gives the protein CAISRTSGGIDEQYF.

This rearrangement joins TRBV7-6 to TRBJ2-4, with 10 bases matching TRBD1. The CDR3 consists of 15 residues. CDR1 SGHVS and CDR2 FNYEAQ come from the germline V gene. Unmatched junction bases numbered 6, after V lost 1 base and J lost 9 bases. CDR3 sequence (DNA): TGTGCCAGCAGCTTAGGGGGGACAGGGGTTGGCATTCAGTACTTC. Translating it yields CASSLGGTGVGIQYF.

V gene TRBV7-6 combines with J gene TRBJ2-7; D may be TRBD2 (6 bases). Germline values: CDR1 SGHVS, CDR2 FNYEAQ. The CDR3 totals 16 residues. Trimming pared 4 bases from V and 5 bases from J, leaving 21 bases between. The CDR3: CASSSPVSAGLHEQYF. Written as DNA, the CDR3 is TGTGCCAGCAGCTCTCCAGTTTCTGCGGGACTCCACGAGCAGTACTTC. The entire variable domain, with the rest obtained from reference TRBV7-6 and TRBJ2-7, is as follows: GAGVSQSPRYKVTKRGQDVALRCDPISGHVSLYWYRQALGQGPEFLTYFNYEAQQDKSGLPNDRFSAERPEGSISTLTIQRTEQRDSAMYRCASSSPVSAGLHEQYFGPGTRLTVT.

The chain couples TRBV7-9 to TRBJ2-1; 9 nucleotides agree with TRBD2. The ends lost 5 bases at V and 7 bases at J; junction bases unmatched: 9. Germline-derived CDR1 and CDR2 are SEHNR and FQNEAQ (reference sequence). The CDR3 consists of 15 residues. CDR3 protein: CASSLSGGRTNEQFF. CDR3 DNA: TGTGCCAGCAGCCTAAGCGGGGGGAGGACGAATGAGCAGTTCTTC.

The chain joins TRBV5-6 to TRBJ1-4; 8 bases line up with TRBD1. Losses at the gene ends were 4 bases for V and 1 base for J; bases not matched to a gene: 3. The CDR3 has 15 residues. CDR1 and CDR2 from the germline V gene are SGHDT and YYEEEE. For the CDR3, the DNA is TGTGCCAGCAGCAGTACAGGGGGAACTAATGAAAAACTGTTTTTT. The encoded protein is CASSSTGGTNEKLFF.

The chain recombines TRBV28 with TRBJ1-1; D gene ambiguous. V dropped 5 bases and J dropped 1 base, with 5 bases sitting between them. The CDR3 is made up of 12 amino acids. Looked up from germline, CDR1 is MDHEN and CDR2 is SYDVKM. CDR3 sequence (DNA): TGTGCCAGCAGTCCCTCGAACACTGAAGCTTTCTTT. It codes for CASSPSNTEAFF.

This clone was seen a few times. CDR3 loop: CAISGADNQPQHF. CDR3 bases: TGTGCCATCAGTGGGGCAGATAATCAGCCCCAGCATTTT. The chain has TRBV10-3 and TRBJ1-5; D is undetermined. V was clipped by 4 bases and J by 4 bases, with 8 bases between them. The CDR3 has 13 amino acids. Germline V gene sequence: CDR1 ENHRY, CDR2 SYGVKD.